The 6 T cell receptor beta chains presented below share a single source sample, sequenced in a study of cytomegalovirus exposure and HLA in healthy donors. The PCR ran on 60 Vbeta and 13 Jbeta primers. This table comes from immunoSEQ multiplex PCR, and its TCRdb copy is limited to in-frame clones, with some not included. The repertoire has around 150,000 clones, approximately 77% of them found once; the top ten carry around 2.3%. Input material: PBMCs. These receptors were taken from a man in his forties or fifties in good health and CMV-seropositive.

CDR3 amino acids: CASSPNGYGYTF. In nucleotides, the CDR3 is TGTGCCAGCAGCCCTAACGGCTATGGCTACACCTTC. The chain employs TRBV5-5 and TRBJ1-2; D call uncertain. Between the trimmed V and J ends, which lost 4 bases and 4 bases, there was a span of 8 bases. The CDR3 runs to 12 residues. Germline V lookup: CDR1 SGHKS, CDR2 YYEKEE (reference sequence). Full variable domain (rest looked up from reference TRBV5-5 and TRBJ1-2): DAGVTQSPTHLIKTRGQQVTLRCSPISGHKSVSWYQQVLGQGPQFIFQYYEKEERGRGNFPDRFSARQFPNYSSELNVNALLLGDSALYLCASSPNGYGYTFGSGTRLTVV.

The rearrangement uses TRBV19 and TRBJ1-1; possibly TRBD1 for D (5 bases). This CDR3 has 17 residues. CDR1 is LNHDA and CDR2 is SQIVND in the germline V gene (reference sequence). V shed 6 bases and J shed 6 bases, with 26 bases lying between them. The CDR3 coding sequence is TGTGCCAGTAGCCTGGACACCTCCCGGAAGTTTTCGGCTGAAGCTTTCTTT. It translates to CASSLDTSRKFSAEAFF.

This clone came up a few times. J is TRBJ1-6 and V is TRBV7-8; D perhaps matches TRBD1 (6 bases). V was pared by 1 base and J by 7 bases, with 14 bases between. In germline, CDR1 is SGHVS, CDR2 FQNEAQ. The CDR3 has 16 residues. DNA for the CDR3: TGTGCCAGCAGCTTAGAGTTCGACAGGCGCAATTCACCCCTCCACTTT. It is translated as CASSLEFDRRNSPLHF. Full variable domain (missing parts from reference TRBV7-8 and TRBJ1-6): GAGVSQSPRYKVAKRGQDVALRCDPISGHVSLFWYQQALGQGPEFLTYFQNEAQLDKSGLPSDRFFAERPEGSVSTLKIQRTQQEDSAVYLCASSLEFDRRNSPLHFGNGTRLTVT.

In its sample, this clone was seen a few times. The chain combines TRBV9 with TRBJ2-5; TRBD1 aligns across 8 bases. The tail of the sequence fits TRBJ2-7 better, so the J call may be wrong. The V gene's germline CDR1 is SGDLS and CDR2 YYNGEE. The CDR3 is 14 residues long. CDR3 nucleotides: TGTGCCAGCAGCCCCAGGACAGGGATGGACGAGCAGTACTTC. This encodes CASSPRTGMDEQYF.

V gene TRBV6-5 combines with J gene TRBJ1-1; D call uncertain. The CDR3 has 15 residues. Trimming took off 5 bases at V and 6 bases at J, with 19 bases between the two ends. In germline, CDR1 is MNHEY, CDR2 SVGAGI. The CDR3 region has the DNA TGTGCCAGCAGTGCAACTCAACTCGGGTGGGCTGAAGCTTTCTTT. Protein: CASSATQLGWAEAFF.

The V and J genes are TRBV5-4 and TRBJ2-5, with D possibly matching TRBD2 (6 bases). Germline assignment: CDR1 SGHNT and CDR2 YYREEE (reference sequence). This CDR3 spans 16 amino acids. Trimming pared 0 bases from V and 4 bases from J, leaving 16 bases between. DNA for the CDR3: TGTGCCAGCAGCTTGGAAGGGAGGAGGATCGTAGAGACCCAGTACTTC. Its translation: CASSLEGRRIVETQYF.